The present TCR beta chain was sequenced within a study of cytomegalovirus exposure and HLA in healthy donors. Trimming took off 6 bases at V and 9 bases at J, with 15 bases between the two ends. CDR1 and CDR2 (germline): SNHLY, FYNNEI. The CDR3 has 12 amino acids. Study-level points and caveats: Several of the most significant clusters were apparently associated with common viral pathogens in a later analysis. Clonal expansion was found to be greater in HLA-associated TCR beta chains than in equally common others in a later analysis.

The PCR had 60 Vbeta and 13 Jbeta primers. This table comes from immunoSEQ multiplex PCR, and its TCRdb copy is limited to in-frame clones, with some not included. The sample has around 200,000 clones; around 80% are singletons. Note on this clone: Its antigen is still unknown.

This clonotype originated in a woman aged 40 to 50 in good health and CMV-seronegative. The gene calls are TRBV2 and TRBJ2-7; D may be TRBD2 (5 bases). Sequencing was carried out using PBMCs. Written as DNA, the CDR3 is TGTGCCAGCAGCCCGGGCGGGTTGCGGCAGTACTTC. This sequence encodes CASSPGGLRQYF. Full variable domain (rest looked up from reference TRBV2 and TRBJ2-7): EPEVTQTPSHQVTQMGQEVILRCVPISNHLYFYWYRQILGQKVEFLVSFYNNEISEKSEIFDDQFSVERPDGSNFTLKIRSTKLEDSAMYFCASSPGGLRQYFGPGTRLTVT.